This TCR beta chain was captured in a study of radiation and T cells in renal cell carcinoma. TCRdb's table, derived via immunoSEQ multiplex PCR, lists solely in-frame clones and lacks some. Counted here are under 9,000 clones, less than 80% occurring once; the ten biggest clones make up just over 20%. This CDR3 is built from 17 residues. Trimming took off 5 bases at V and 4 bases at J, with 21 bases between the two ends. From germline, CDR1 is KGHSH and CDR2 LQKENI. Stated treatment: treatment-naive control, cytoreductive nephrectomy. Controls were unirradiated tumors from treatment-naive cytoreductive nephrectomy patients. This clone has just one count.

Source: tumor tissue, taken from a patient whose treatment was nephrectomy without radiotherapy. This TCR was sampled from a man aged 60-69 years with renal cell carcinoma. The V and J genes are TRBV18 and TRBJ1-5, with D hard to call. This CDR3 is CASSGQATLQNNQPQHF. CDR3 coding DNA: TGTGCCAGCTCAGGGCAGGCCACACTCCAAAATAATCAGCCCCAGCATTTT.